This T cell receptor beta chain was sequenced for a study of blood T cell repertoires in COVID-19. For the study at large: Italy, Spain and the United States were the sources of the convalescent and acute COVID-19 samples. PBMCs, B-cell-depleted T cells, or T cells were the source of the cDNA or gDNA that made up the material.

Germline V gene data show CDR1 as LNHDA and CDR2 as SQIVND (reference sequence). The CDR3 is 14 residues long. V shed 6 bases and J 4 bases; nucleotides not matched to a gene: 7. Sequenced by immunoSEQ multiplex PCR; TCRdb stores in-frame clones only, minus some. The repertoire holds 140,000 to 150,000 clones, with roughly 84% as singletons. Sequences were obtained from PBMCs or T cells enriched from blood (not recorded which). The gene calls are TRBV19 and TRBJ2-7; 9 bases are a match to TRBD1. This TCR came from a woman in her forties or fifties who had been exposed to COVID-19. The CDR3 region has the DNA TGTGCCAGTAGCCGGGACAGGGTAGGGTACGAGCAGTACTTC. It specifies CASSRDRVGYEQYF. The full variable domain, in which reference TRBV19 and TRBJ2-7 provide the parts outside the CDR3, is DGGITQSPKYLFRKEGQNVTLSCEQNLNHDAMYWYRQDPGQGLRLIYYSQIVNDFQKGDIAEGYSVSREKKESFPLTVTSAQKNPTAFYLCASSRDRVGYEQYFGPGTRLTVT.